Below are 12 T cell receptor beta chains sequenced from a single sample in a study of post-analysis software for immune sequencing data. General study findings and limits: Five or six TRBV segments, including TRBV5-6, TRBV5-1 and TRBV20-1, were more frequent in patients than controls.

Antigen specificity for these receptors is unknown. The library was made from cDNA and included unique molecular identifiers. Via MiXCR, TCRdb re-called the PCR reads, giving one row per CDR3 protein. The sample yields hundreds of thousands of distinct CDR3 sequences, 44% seen once. The sample consisted of blood. The receptor set was obtained from a girl aged 5-17 years with multiple sclerosis.

The CDR3 loop is CSARDGQVNTDTQYF. The DNA for the CDR3 is TGCAGTGCTAGAGATGGACAGGTGAACACAGATACGCAGTATTTT. The chain is built from TRBV20-1 and TRBJ2-3; TRBD1 aligns across 7 bases. The CDR3 has 15 amino acids. The junction had 5 bases not matched to a gene; V was cut back by 0 bases and J by 2 bases. Per germline, CDR1 DFQATT and CDR2 SNEGSKA (reference sequence).

The V call is TRBV10-3, the J call TRBJ2-5; 7 bases fit TRBD2. Germline CDR1 is ENHRY and CDR2 is SYGVKD. The CDR3 is 11 residues long. Germline trimming cut 11 bases from V and 1 base from J; bases unmatched to any gene: 1. CDR3 DNA: TGTGCCGCGGGAGTCCAAGAGACCCAGTACTTC. Its protein product is CAAGVQETQYF.

The chain has TRBV6-6 and TRBJ1-2; 8 nucleotides agree with TRBD1. The CDR3 covers 15 residues. The J segment lost 5 bases and the V segment lost 7 bases, leaving 12 bases of the junction unmatched. Germline lookup yields CDR1 MNHNY and CDR2 SVGAGI (reference sequence). The CDR3 here is CASTLSDRVNYGYTF. In nucleotides, the CDR3 is TGTGCCAGCACCCTATCGGACAGGGTGAATTATGGCTACACCTTC.

The chain is built from TRBV12-3 or TRBV12-4 and TRBJ2-5; D might be TRBD1 (6 bases). The J call may be incorrect, as the DNA end agrees better with TRBJ2-7. The CDR3 spans 14 residues. CDR3 region: CASSLKGDVYEQYF. CDR3 nucleotides: TGTGCCAGCAGTTTAAAGGGGGACGTATACGAGCAGTACTTC.

This chain joins TRBV12-3 or TRBV12-4 and TRBJ2-3; D tentatively fits TRBD1 or TRBD2 (5 bases each). The CDR3 has 16 amino acids. V lost 6 bases and J 4 bases, leaving 20 bases between the germline ends. CDR3 sequence: CASSPEPGRGSDTQYF. The CDR3 DNA reads TGTGCCAGCAGCCCCGAGCCAGGGAGAGGATCAGATACGCAGTATTTT.

There are a few counts of this clonotype. This rearrangement joins TRBV2 to TRBJ2-3; TRBD1 matches at 8 bases. Germline V gene lookup returns CDR1 SNHLY and CDR2 FYNNEI. The CDR3 totals 13 residues. V lost 11 bases and J lost 3; bases outside the gene matches: 7. The CDR3 nucleotides are TGTGCCGTTCGGGACAGGTGGACAGATACGCAGTATTTT. As protein: CAVRDRWTDTQYF.

This clonotype was recorded a few times. The chain recombines TRBV12-3 or TRBV12-4 with TRBJ1-2; TRBD1 aligns across 9 bases. The CDR3 is 14 residues long. J gave up 2 bases and V 6 bases, and 4 bases lay outside the gene matches. The CDR3 loop is CASRAGQGNYGYTF. Here the CDR3 DNA reads TGTGCCAGCAGGGCCGGACAGGGGAACTATGGCTACACCTTC.

This clonotype turned up a few times. V is TRBV12-3 or TRBV12-4 and J is TRBJ2-3; D gene unclear. V shed 6 bases and J shed 2 bases, with 6 bases lying between them. The CDR3 length is 12 residues. DNA of the CDR3: TGTGCCAGCAGCCGTTTCACAGATACGCAGTATTTT. Protein product: CASSRFTDTQYF.

V usage is TRBV11-2 and J usage is TRBJ1-2; no clear D. Trimming took 4 bases from V and 2 from J, leaving 11 bases between them. The CDR3 covers 14 residues. CDR1 SGHAT and CDR2 FQNNGV come from the germline V gene. This chain's CDR3 is CASSSFVGNYGYTF. CDR3 DNA sequence: TGTGCCAGCAGCTCTTTCGTTGGAAACTATGGCTACACCTTC.

This clonotype has only a few counts. This sequence joins TRBV15 and TRBJ2-5; TRBD2 might be the D (5 bases). Germline CDR1 reads LNHNV; CDR2 reads YYDKDF (reference sequence). The CDR3 consists of 13 residues. V dropped 3 bases and J dropped 5 bases, with 10 bases sitting between them. The CDR3, as DNA: TGTGCCACCAGCAGGGACGAGCGGGAGACCCAGTACTTC. Residues: CATSRDERETQYF.

This clonotype was found a few times. This sequence joins TRBV7-9 and TRBJ1-5, with TRBD1 as a possible D gene (6 bases). Per the germline V gene, CDR1 is SEHNR and CDR2 is FQNEAQ (reference sequence). This CDR3 comprises 15 residues. V shed 2 bases and J shed 2 bases, with 10 bases lying between them. The CDR3, as DNA: TGTGCCAGCAGCTTATGGTCAGGGGGCAATCAGCCCCAGCATTTT. Residues: CASSLWSGGNQPQHF.

The chain carries TRBV6-1 and TRBJ2-7; D is unclear. The length of the CDR3 is 13 residues. Trimming left V 4 bases short and J 1 base short, with 8 bases between. Germline lookup yields CDR1 MNHNS and CDR2 SASEGT. DNA for the CDR3: TGTGCCAGCAGTGTCTCAGCGTCCTACGAGCAGTACTTC. It specifies CASSVSASYEQYF.